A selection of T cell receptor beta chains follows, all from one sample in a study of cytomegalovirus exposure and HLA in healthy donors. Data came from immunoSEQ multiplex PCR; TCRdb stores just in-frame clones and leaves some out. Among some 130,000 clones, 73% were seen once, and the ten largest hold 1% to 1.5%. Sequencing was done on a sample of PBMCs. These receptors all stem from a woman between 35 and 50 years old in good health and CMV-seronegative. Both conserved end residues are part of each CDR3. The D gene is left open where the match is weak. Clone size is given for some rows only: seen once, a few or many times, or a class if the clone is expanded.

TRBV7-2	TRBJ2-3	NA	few	CASSSPRTPEVDTQYF	TGTGCCAGCAGCTCACCTCGGACTCCAGAAGTGGATACGCAGTATTTT
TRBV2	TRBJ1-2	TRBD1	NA	CASRRQGLDYGYTF	TGTGCCAGCAGGCGACAGGGACTTGACTATGGCTACACCTTC
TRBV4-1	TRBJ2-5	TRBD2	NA	CASSQPFSGGARETQYF	TGCGCCAGCAGCCAACCCTTTAGCGGGGGGGCGCGGGAGACCCAGTACTTC
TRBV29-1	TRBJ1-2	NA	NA	CSVYEVSPISYGYTF	TGCAGCGTTTATGAGGTATCTCCTATTAGTTATGGCTACACCTTC
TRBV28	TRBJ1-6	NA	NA	CASRTQGAGDSPLHF	TGTGCCAGCAGAACACAGGGCGCCGGCGATTCACCCCTCCACTTT
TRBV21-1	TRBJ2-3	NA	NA	CASSIKVTTSGSTDTQYF	TGTGCCAGCAGCATTAAGGTCACAACTAGCGGAAGCACAGATACGCAGTATTTT
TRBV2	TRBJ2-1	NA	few	CASNGGGHEQFF	TGTGCCAGCAACGGCGGAGGGCATGAGCAGTTCTTC
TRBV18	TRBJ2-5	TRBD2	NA	CASSLGTSGTRRTQYF	TGTGCCAGCTCACTCGGGACTAGCGGGACTCGGCGGACCCAGTACTTC
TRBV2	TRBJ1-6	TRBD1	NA	CASRGQVYNSPLHF	TGTGCCAGCAGAGGACAGGTTTACAATTCACCCCTCCACTTT
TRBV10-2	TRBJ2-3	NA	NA	CASSESTGGTDTQYF	TGCGCCAGCAGTGAGTCGACGGGGGGCACAGATACGCAGTATTTT
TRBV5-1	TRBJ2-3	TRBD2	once	CASSLFGTSGGYTDTQYF	TGCGCCAGCAGCTTGTTCGGGACTAGCGGGGGATACACAGATACGCAGTATTTT
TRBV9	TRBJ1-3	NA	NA	CASSPRGGHTIYF	TGTGCCAGCAGCCCCCGAGGTGGCCACACCATATATTTT
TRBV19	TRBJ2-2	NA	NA	CASSISVGELFF	TGTGCCAGTAGTATATCCGTCGGGGAGCTGTTTTTT
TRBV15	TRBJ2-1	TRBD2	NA	CATSGGLEWDEQFF	TGTGCCACCAGCGGCGGACTAGAGTGGGATGAGCAGTTCTTC
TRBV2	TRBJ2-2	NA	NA	CASNFLGSEDGELFF	TGTGCCAGCAACTTCTTGGGTTCGGAGGACGGGGAGCTGTTTTTT
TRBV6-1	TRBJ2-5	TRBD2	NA	CASSEGRGVQETQYF	TGTGCCAGCAGTGAGGGGCGGGGGGTACAAGAGACCCAGTACTTC
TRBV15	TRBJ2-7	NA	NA	CATSRDLTGNEQYF	TGTGCCACCAGCAGAGACCTTACAGGGAATGAGCAGTACTTC
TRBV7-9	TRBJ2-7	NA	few	CASSLGFVGEQYF	TGTGCCAGCAGCTTAGGATTTGTCGGCGAGCAGTACTTC
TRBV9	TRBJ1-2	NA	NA	CASSVGGGDYGYTF	TGTGCCAGCAGCGTAGGAGGGGGTGACTATGGCTACACCTTC
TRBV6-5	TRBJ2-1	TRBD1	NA	CASSYVPAGGYNEQFF	TGTGCCAGCAGTTACGTTCCGGCAGGGGGCTACAATGAGCAGTTCTTC
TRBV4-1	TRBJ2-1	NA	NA	CASSQSSLGSSYNEQFF	TGCGCCAGCAGCCAAAGTAGCCTGGGGAGCTCCTACAATGAGCAGTTCTTC
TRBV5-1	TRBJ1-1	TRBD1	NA	CASSWDGQGTTEAFF	TGCGCCAGCAGCTGGGACGGACAGGGGACCACTGAAGCTTTCTTT
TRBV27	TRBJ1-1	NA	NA	CASSLDRMNTEAFF	TGTGCCAGCAGTTTAGACAGAATGAACACTGAAGCTTTCTTT
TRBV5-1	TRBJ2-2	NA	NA	CASSPIRVAGELFF	TGCGCCAGCAGCCCGATCAGGGTGGCCGGGGAGCTGTTTTTT
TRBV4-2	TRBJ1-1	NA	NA	CASSQDQGGNTEAFF	TGTGCCAGCAGCCAAGATCAGGGTGGTAACACTGAAGCTTTCTTT
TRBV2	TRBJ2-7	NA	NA	CASAGALTYEQYF	TGTGCCAGCGCAGGGGCCTTAACCTACGAGCAGTACTTC
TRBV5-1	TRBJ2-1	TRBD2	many	CASSTGLAGGSNEQFF	TGCGCCAGCAGCACGGGACTAGCGGGGGGCAGCAATGAGCAGTTCTTC
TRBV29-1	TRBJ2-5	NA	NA	CSVVSRLVGTQYF	TGCAGCGTTGTGTCCCGACTAGTTGGGACCCAGTACTTC
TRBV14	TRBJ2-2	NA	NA	CASSQDINTGELFF	TGTGCCAGCAGCCAAGATATAAATACCGGGGAGCTGTTTTTT
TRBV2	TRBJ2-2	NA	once	CASSLDSNTGELFF	TGTGCCAGCAGCCTAGACAGTAACACCGGGGAGCTGTTTTTT
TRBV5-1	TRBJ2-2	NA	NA	CASSPARTNTGELFF	TGCGCCAGCAGCCCAGCCAGGACGAACACCGGGGAGCTGTTTTTT
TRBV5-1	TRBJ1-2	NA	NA	CASSLVAGNYGYTF	TGCGCCAGCAGCTTGGTCGCAGGGAACTATGGCTACACCTTC
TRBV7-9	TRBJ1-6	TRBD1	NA	CASSVYRDRLAGDSPLHF	TGTGCCAGCAGCGTCTACCGGGACAGGCTCGCCGGGGATTCACCCCTCCACTTT
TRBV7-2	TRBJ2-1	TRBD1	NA	CASSPDRYNEQFF	TGTGCCAGCAGCCCGGACAGGTACAATGAGCAGTTCTTC
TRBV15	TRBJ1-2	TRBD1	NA	CATAVRQGDYGYTF	TGTGCCACCGCGGTGAGACAGGGGGACTATGGCTACACCTTC
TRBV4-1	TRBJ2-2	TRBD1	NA	CASSQAGTANTGELFF	TGCGCCAGCAGCCAAGCAGGGACAGCCAACACCGGGGAGCTGTTTTTT
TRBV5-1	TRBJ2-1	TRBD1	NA	CASSSRTGSDSSYNEQFF	TGCGCCAGCAGCTCCCGGACAGGCTCTGATAGCTCCTACAATGAGCAGTTCTTC
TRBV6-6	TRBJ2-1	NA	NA	CASSYGQLNEQFF	TGTGCCAGCAGTTATGGGCAGCTAAATGAGCAGTTCTTC
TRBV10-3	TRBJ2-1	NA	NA	CAISGTTGNEQFF	TGTGCCATCAGTGGGACAACTGGGAATGAGCAGTTCTTC
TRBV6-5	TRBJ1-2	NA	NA	CASSYTQDALHGYTF	TGTGCCAGCAGTTACACACAGGACGCTTTACATGGCTACACCTTC
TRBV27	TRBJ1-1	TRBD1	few	CASSWRGFGTVKSEAFF	TGTGCCAGCAGTTGGCGTGGATTCGGGACAGTTAAGTCCGAAGCTTTCTTT
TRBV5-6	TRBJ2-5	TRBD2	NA	CASSLYLRVAGELEETQYF	TGTGCCAGCAGCTTGTATCTTAGGGTAGCGGGAGAGTTGGAAGAGACCCAGTACTTC
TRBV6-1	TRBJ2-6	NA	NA	CASTRALSGANVLTF	TGTGCCAGCACCAGGGCCCTCTCTGGGGCCAACGTCCTGACTTTC
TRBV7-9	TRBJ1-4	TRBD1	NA	CASSLSGGLFF	TGTGCCAGCAGCTTATCAGGGGGACTGTTTTTT
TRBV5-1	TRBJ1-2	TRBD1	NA	CASSLPGTGRHTF	TGCGCCAGCAGCTTACCCGGGACAGGGAGGCACACCTTC
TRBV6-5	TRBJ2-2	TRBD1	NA	CASRRQGNTGELFF	TGTGCCAGCAGGAGACAGGGTAACACCGGGGAGCTGTTTTTT
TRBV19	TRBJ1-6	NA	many	CATRSGDLHF	TGTGCCACCCGGTCAGGGGATCTCCACTTT
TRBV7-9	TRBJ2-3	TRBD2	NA	CASSPTSGALSDTQYF	TGTGCCAGCAGCCCGACTAGCGGGGCCTTATCAGATACGCAGTATTTT
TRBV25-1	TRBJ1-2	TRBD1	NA	CASSDPRTGDGGYTF	TGTGCCAGCAGTGACCCTAGGACAGGGGACGGCGGCTACACCTTC
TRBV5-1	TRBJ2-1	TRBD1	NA	CASSLGFGTGSEQFF	TGCGCCAGCAGCTTGGGGTTCGGGACAGGGAGTGAGCAGTTCTTC
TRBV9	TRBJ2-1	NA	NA	CASSGGGIEQFF	TGTGCCAGCAGTGGTGGGGGGATTGAGCAGTTCTTC
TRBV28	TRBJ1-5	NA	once	CASSLEQGYSNQPQHF	TGTGCCAGCAGTTTGGAGCAAGGTTATAGCAATCAGCCCCAGCATTTT
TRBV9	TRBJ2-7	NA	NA	CASSPQGAAYEQYF	TGTGCCAGCAGCCCACAGGGTGCGGCCTACGAGCAGTACTTC
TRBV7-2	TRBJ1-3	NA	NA	CASSFLTASSGNTIYF	TGTGCCAGCAGCTTTTTGACTGCTTCATCTGGAAACACCATATATTTT
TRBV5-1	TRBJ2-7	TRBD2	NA	CASRAGTSLYYEQYF	TGCGCCAGCAGGGCCGGGACTAGCCTATACTACGAGCAGTACTTC